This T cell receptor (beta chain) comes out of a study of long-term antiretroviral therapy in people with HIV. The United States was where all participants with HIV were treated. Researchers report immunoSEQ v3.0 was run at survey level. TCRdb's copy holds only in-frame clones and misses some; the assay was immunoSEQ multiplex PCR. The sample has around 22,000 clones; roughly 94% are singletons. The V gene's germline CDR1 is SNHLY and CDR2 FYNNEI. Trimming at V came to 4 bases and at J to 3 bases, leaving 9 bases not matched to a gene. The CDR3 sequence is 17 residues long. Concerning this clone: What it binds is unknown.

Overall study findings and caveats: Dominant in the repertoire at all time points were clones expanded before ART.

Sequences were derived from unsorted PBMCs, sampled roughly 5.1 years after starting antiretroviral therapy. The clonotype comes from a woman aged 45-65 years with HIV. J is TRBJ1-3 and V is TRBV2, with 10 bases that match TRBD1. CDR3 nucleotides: TGTGCCAGCAGTGGTGGAGGACAGGGGGATTATGGAAACACCATATATTTT. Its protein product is CASSGGGQGDYGNTIYF.